This TCR beta chain originates from a study of OX40 agonist ivuxolimab in advanced cancers. Whole-study context: Every 2 weeks, patients received ivuxolimab intravenously, dosed at 0.01 to 10 mg/kg. A mean age of 60 years, range 23 to 79, was recorded, and roughly 80% were male. Dose-escalation subjects each had hepatocellular carcinoma, melanoma, renal cell or head and neck cancer. Study conclusions and caveats: Undetermined was the antigen specificity of the expanded peripheral T cells.

Sequencing used immunoSEQ multiplex PCR; TCRdb keeps in-frame clones, though not all of them. The repertoire holds 55,000 to 65,000 clones, with approximately 90% as singletons. Germline V gene data show CDR1 as LNHDA and CDR2 as SQIVND (reference sequence). Trimming left V 1 base short and J 7 bases short, with 17 bases between. The CDR3 spans 17 residues. As concerns this clone: Its antigen is currently unknown.

The source was CD4+ or CD8+ T cells sorted from blood, collected in a trial of the OX40 agonist ivuxolimab. The chain combines TRBV19 with TRBJ1-6; D possibly corresponds to TRBD1 (5 bases). The clonotype comes from an adult with an advanced solid tumor such as melanoma, head and neck, liver or kidney cancer. As DNA, the CDR3 is TGTGCCAGTAGTATAGCGGGAGGGGTGTATTTAAATTCACCCCTCCACTTT. Translated: CASSIAGGVYLNSPLHF.